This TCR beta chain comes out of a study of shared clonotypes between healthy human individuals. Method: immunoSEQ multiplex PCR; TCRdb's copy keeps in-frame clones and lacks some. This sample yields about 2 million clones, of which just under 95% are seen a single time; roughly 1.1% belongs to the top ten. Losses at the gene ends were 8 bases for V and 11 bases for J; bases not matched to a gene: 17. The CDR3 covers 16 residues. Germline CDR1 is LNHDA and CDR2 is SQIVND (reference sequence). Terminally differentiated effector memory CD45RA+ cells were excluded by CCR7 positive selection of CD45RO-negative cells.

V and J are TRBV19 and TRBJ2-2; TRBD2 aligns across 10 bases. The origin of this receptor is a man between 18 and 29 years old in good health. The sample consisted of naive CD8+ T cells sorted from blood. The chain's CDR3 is CASEVPGLASVGELFF. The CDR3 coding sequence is TGTGCCAGTGAAGTTCCGGGACTAGCGTCCGTCGGCGAGCTGTTTTTT.